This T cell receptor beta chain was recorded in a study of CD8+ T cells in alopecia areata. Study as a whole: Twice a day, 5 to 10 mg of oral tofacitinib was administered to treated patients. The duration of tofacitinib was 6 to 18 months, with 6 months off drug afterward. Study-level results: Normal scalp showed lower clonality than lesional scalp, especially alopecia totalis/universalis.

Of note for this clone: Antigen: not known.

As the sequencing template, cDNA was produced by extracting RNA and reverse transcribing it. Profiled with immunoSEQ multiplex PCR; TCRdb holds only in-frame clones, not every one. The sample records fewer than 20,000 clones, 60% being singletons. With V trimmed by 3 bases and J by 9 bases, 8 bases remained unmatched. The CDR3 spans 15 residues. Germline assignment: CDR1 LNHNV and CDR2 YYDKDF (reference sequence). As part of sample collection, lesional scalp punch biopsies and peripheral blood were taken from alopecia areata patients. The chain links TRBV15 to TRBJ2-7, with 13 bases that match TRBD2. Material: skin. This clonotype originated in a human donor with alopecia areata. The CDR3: CATSRDTSGRAAQYF. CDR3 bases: TGTGCCACCAGCAGGGATACTAGCGGGAGGGCCGCGCAGTACTTC.